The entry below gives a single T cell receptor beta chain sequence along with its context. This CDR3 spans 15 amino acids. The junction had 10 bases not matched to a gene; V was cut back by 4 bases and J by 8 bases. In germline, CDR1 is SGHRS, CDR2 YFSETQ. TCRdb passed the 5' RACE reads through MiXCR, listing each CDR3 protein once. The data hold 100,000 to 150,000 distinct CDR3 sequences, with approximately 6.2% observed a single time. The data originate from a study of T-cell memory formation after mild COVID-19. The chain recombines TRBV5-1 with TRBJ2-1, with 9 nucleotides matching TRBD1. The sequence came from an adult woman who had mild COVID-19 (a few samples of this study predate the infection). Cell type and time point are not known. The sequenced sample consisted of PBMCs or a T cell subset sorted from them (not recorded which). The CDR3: CASSPGTGPWDEQFF. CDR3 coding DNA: TGCGCCAGCAGCCCGGGGACAGGGCCCTGGGATGAGCAGTTCTTC.